These 7 T cell receptor beta chains were sequenced from one sample in a study of cytomegalovirus exposure and HLA in healthy donors. Primers for the PCR totalled 60 Vbeta and 13 Jbeta. Sequencing was performed with immunoSEQ multiplex PCR; in TCRdb, only in-frame clones are kept and a portion is missing. The table shows over 70,000 clones, with around 80% occurring only once. Sequencing was performed on PBMCs. The receptors were gathered from a male donor in good health and CMV-seropositive.

The V call is TRBV6-5, the J call TRBJ1-1; possibly TRBD1 for D (6 bases). The CDR3 consists of 14 residues. V dropped 9 bases and J dropped 0 bases, with 14 bases sitting between them. CDR1 is MNHEY, CDR2 SVGAGI, per germline. The DNA of the CDR3 is TGTGCCAGTTACCGGACAGTCATGAACACTGAAGCTTTCTTT. It translates to CASYRTVMNTEAFF.

The rearrangement joins TRBV6-5 to TRBJ2-2; D is possibly TRBD1 (5 bases). This CDR3 is built from 16 residues. The V end lost 1 base, the J end lost 6 bases, and 15 bases lay between the germline ends. Per the germline V gene, CDR1 is MNHEY and CDR2 is SVGAGI. The CDR3 reads CASSYFPEGVSGELFF. The CDR3 bases are TGTGCCAGCAGTTACTTCCCCGAAGGGGTGTCCGGGGAGCTGTTTTTT.

The CDR3 spells CASSPGGAVSEQYF. CDR3 coding DNA: TGTGCCAGCAGCCCAGGGGGCGCGGTATCCGAGCAGTACTTC. The rearrangement joins TRBV7-2 to TRBJ2-7; 8 bases are a match to TRBD1. CDR3 length equals 14 residues. V dropped 5 bases and J dropped 6; count of bases not matched to a gene: 9. The germline CDR1 and CDR2 sequences are SGHTA and FQGNSA.

This clone came up a few times. The V and J genes are TRBV10-3 and TRBJ2-5; 10 bases agree with TRBD1. The CDR3 contains 14 residues. From germline, CDR1 is ENHRY and CDR2 SYGVKD. Losses at the gene ends were 6 bases for V and 8 bases for J; bases not matched to a gene: 9. The CDR3: CAIRDRGTWGTQYF. CDR3 nucleotide sequence: TGTGCCATCAGGGACAGGGGGACTTGGGGAACCCAGTACTTC.

The chain employs TRBV9 and TRBJ2-2; maybe TRBD2 (6 bases). Trimming removed 3 bases at V and 6 bases at J, with 18 bases between. The V gene's germline CDR1 is SGDLS and CDR2 YYNGEE. The CDR3 length is 16 residues. The CDR3 nucleotides read TGTGCCAGCAGCGCGGGGCTGGGGGGTAGGTCCGGGGAGCTGTTTTTT. It translates to CASSAGLGGRSGELFF.

This clone was seen a single time. The CDR3 reads CASSPGGQGAKNIQYF. In nucleotides, the CDR3 is TGCGCCAGCAGCCCCGGGGGACAGGGAGCCAAAAACATTCAGTACTTC. The V and J genes are TRBV4-1 and TRBJ2-4, with 9 bases fitting TRBD1. Per the germline V gene, CDR1 is MGHRA and CDR2 is YSYEKL. J lost 0 bases, V lost 4 bases, and 4 bases had no gene match. This CDR3 comprises 16 residues.

The chain uses TRBV7-9 and TRBJ2-3; a weak D match, TRBD2 (6 bases). The germline CDR1 and CDR2 sequences are SEHNR and FQNEAQ (reference sequence). The CDR3 runs to 15 residues. The V gene lost 6 bases and the J gene lost 4 bases, with 17 bases spanning the gap. In DNA form, the CDR3 reads TGTGCCAGCAGTGATCCCGGGGACTTAGCAGATACGCAGTATTTT. This translates into CASSDPGDLADTQYF.